The clone carrying this TCR beta chain was found once. This sample was taken from a study of T cell changes during pregnancy in multiple sclerosis. From germline, CDR1 is LNHDA and CDR2 SQIVND (reference sequence). With 8 bases removed from V and 3 bases from J, the gap between germline ends came to 20 bases. The CDR3 has 15 residues. Libraries were prepared by immunoSEQ multiplex PCR; TCRdb keeps only in-frame clonotypes and omits some of them. The table shows about 64,000 clones, with around 97% occurring only once. The TCR sequence derives from a female donor with multiple sclerosis, enrolled in a pregnancy study. The sample consisted of CD8+ T cells from peripheral blood mononuclear cells, taken after pregnancy. The chain recombines TRBV19 with TRBJ2-7; weak D call: TRBD1 (6 bases). Here the CDR3 DNA reads TGTGCCAGTGTCGGGAATTCACAGGGAATCTACGAGCAGTACTTC. Translating it yields CASVGNSQGIYEQYF.